Listed below are T cell receptor beta chains from one sample, sequenced in a study of CD8+ T cells in alopecia areata. Here immunoSEQ multiplex PCR was the method, and the copy in TCRdb shows in-frame clones only, minus some. The top ten clones hold under 2% of a sample with 35,000 or so clones, roughly half of them seen once. Sequencing used CD4+ Tregs sorted from blood. Receptor source: a human donor with alopecia areata. CDR3s leave out the opening cysteine and the closing phenylalanine or tryptophan. Each record gives: V gene, J gene, CDR3 protein.

>TRBV5-1|TRBJ2-2
ASSLGQGVVTGELF
>TRBV20-1|TRBJ1-3
SAKAGNTIY
>TRBV5-1|TRBJ1-1
ASSLGGTENTEAF
>TRBV29-1|TRBJ1-2
SVEGRTGRRGYT
>TRBV5-1|TRBJ2-2
ASSTDRAPGELF
>TRBV7-2|TRBJ1-1
ASSLMANTEAF
>TRBV2|TRBJ2-4
ASSYAKNIQY
>TRBV10-3|TRBJ1-5
AIRMGQAPHQPQH
>TRBV29-1|TRBJ2-7
SVVGTSGRASEQY
>TRBV6-5|TRBJ2-5
ASSRSQGVEETQY